The clone carrying this TCR beta chain was recorded once. This sample is drawn from a study of blood T cell repertoires in COVID-19. Study overall: Specimens from acute and convalescent COVID-19 originated in the United States, Italy and Spain. Nucleic acid was either cDNA or gDNA, and it came from T cells, B-cell-depleted T cells, or PBMCs.

Authors' processing steps: The assay estimated nucleated cells by amplifying reference gene primers. Measured with immunoSEQ multiplex PCR; TCRdb has only the in-frame clones, and not every one. That table gives V, J and clone size, and the DNA gave D and trimming. Counted here are 300,000 to 400,000 clones, about 90% occurring once; the ten biggest clones make up about 7.8%. The CDR3 is 14 residues long. With 1 base removed from V and 4 bases from J, the gap between germline ends came to 10 bases. Looked up from germline, CDR1 is SEHNR and CDR2 is FQNEAQ (reference sequence). The TCR sequence derives from a woman in her forties or fifties who had recovered from COVID-19. The chain combines TRBV7-9 with TRBJ1-2; D gene uncertain. The material sequenced was peripheral blood. The chain's CDR3 is CASSLVEKIYGYTF. The CDR3 coding sequence is TGTGCCAGCAGCTTAGTGGAGAAGATCTATGGCTACACCTTC.